This T cell receptor beta chain was identified in a study of T cells after somatic rescue of genetic block (dated by TCRdb to 2018 to 2020). In terms of the full investigation: What the study looked at was long-term robustness, specifically in a T-cell system that came about through somatic rescue of a genetic block in T-cell development.

V and J lose 3 bases and 6 bases, and a span of 9 bases separates them. The CDR3 goes from the cysteine to the phenylalanine over 13 residues. Left in the record is the CDR3 DNA by itself, 39 bases read in frame from the first base. CDR1 SGHRS and CDR2 YFSETQ were looked up in the germline V gene. A note on this clone: Its antigen remains undetermined. No much larger clone is present one base from it, and per-base qualities are unavailable.

Libraries were prepared through the immunoSEQ multiplex PCR assay. TCRdb mirrors the immuneACCESS table, restricted to in-frame sequences. Some clones are absent from its copies; in checked studies, under half trace to an unresolved V gene, and the reason for the others is unknown. A total of about 72,000 clones appear in this sample, roughly 88% of them only once. The biggest ten clones account for 2.5% to 3% of the sample. This TCR was recovered from a man aged 25-45 years. The specimen was peripheral blood mononuclear cells (PBMCs). Recombination joined TRBV5-1 with TRBJ1-4, with no reliable assignment of the D segment. The CDR3 loop reads CASSSGMDEKLFF. DNA sequence: TGCGCCAGCAGCTCGGGTATGGATGAAAAACTGTTTTTT.